This TCR beta chain appears in the sequencing data of a study of T cell repertoires in cytomegalovirus infection (dated by TCRdb to about 2019). For the study in its entirety: Donor HLA type was relevant to the analysis, because carriage of CMV infection together with the matching HLA type was indicated by public TCR beta signatures.

Here is what the overall study found, with its caveats: In both this cohort and an independent cohort of 350 or so donors, the cumulative frequency of public TCR beta family members distinguished carriers of CMV infection plus the relevant HLA type. The ex vivo response was dominated by HLA-C-restricted CMV-specific TCR beta clonotypes, which also provided the single most frequent clonotype in two of eight donors.

This clonotype was detected many times. Its antigen remains unidentified. No much larger clone exists at a distance of one base, and base qualities are not known. Instrument on record: Illumina HiSeq 1500. In-frame beta chains were kept once TCRdb had trimmed the public reads at Q25 with fastp and called clones with MiXCR. Each entry merges the rows of one CDR3 protein and shows their most common DNA and genes. The sample table contains 100,000 to 150,000 distinct CDR3 sequences; only one count was recorded for about 24% of them. Jointly, the top ten make up roughly 35% of the sample. The germline V and J ends show losses of 4 bases and 0 bases respectively, and no gene match explains 2 bases of the junction. In the germline V gene, CDR1 corresponds to MDHEN and CDR2 to SYDVKM. From its cysteine to its phenylalanine, the CDR3 spans 14 amino acids. Solely the CDR3 DNA is kept, with 42 bases framed from the first base.

This TCR derives from a human donor in good health (CMV status not recorded). Some clones in this sample may be carry-over from other donors' samples. The sequenced sample was PBMCs, sequenced either directly or after in vitro stimulation (not recorded which). The chain joins TRBV28 to TRBJ2-7; 8 central bases correspond to TRBD1. The CDR3 sequence is CASSSGGSSYEQYF. The nucleotides read TGTGCCAGCAGTTCAGGGGGCAGCTCCTACGAGCAGTACTTC.